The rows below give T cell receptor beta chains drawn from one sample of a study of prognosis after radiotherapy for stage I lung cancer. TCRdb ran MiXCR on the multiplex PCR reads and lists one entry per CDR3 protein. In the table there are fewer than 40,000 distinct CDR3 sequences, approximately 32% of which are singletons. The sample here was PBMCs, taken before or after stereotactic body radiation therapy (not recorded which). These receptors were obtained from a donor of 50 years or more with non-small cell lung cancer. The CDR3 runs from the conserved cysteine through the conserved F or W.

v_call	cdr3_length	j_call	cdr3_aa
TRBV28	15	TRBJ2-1	CASSIGTGGYNEQFF
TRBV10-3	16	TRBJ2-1	CAISLAGGSSYNEQFF
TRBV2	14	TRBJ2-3	CASRGDRGTDTQYF
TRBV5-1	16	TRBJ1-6	CASSHDGQGHYSPLHF
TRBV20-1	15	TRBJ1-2	CSARNPDRLGYGYTF
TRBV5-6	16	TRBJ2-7	CASSPGAGAQSYEQYF
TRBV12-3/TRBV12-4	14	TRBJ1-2	CASRLTGTDKGYTF
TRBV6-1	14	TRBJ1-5	CASNTGGSNQPQHF
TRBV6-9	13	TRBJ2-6	CASSWTGVNVLTF
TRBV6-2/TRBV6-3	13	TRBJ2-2	CASSDPNTGELFF
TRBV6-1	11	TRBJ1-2	CATDRNYGYTF
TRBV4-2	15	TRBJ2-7	CASSQGRDRGNEQYF
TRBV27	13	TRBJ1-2	CASSLGRSDGYTF
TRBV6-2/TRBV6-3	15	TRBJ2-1	CASKTSASSYNEQFF
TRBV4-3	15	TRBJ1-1	CASSQDAVRNTEAFF
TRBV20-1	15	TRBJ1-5	CSARDPGQGEAPQHF
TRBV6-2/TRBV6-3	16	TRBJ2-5	CASSYSWTGARETQYF
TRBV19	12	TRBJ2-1	CASSMRWGEQFF
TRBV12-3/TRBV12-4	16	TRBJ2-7	CASSLGAGTGSGEQYF
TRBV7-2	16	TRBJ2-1	CASSSYSRGVYNEQFF
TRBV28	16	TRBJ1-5	CASSTPRGDSNKPQHF
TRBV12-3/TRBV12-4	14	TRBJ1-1	CASSAQGENTEAFF
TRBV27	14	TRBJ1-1	CASSLSGTGTEAFF
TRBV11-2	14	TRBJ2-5	CASSFGGTGETQYF
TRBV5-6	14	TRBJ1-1	CASSLVIMNTEAFF
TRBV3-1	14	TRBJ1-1	CASSPGTVNTEAFF
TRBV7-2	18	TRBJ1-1	CASSLRGGGTGVNTEAFF
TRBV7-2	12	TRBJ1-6	CASSLYAGSLHF
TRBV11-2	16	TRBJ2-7	CASSLVLGTVSYEQYF
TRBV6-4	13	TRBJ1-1	CASSINRGTEAFF
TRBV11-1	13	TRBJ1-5	CASSVGGDQPQHF
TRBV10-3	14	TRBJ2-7	CAISVQGVAYEQYF
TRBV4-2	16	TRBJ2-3	CASSQVGRGGTDTQYF
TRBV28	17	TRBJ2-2	CASSPMRGAGNTGELFF
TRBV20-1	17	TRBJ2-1	CSARRGLVGGALDEQFF
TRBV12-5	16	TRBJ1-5	CASGSHPDRAYQPQHF
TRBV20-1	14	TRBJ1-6	CSASRGSYNSPLHF
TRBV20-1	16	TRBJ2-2	CSAPKMGGVNTGELVF
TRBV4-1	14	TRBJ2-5	CASSPRQGGETQYF
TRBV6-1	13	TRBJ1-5	CASRATSNQPQHF
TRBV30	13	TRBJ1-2	CAWSVWTNYGYTF
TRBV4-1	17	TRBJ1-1	CASSRRDRGNSDTEAFF
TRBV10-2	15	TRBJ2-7	CASRTWGQGSYEQYF
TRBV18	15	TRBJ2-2	CASSQAGAGTGELFF
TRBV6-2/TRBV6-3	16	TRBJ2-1	CASSYDFGGPVYEQFF
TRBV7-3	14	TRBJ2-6	CASSLGDGANVLTF
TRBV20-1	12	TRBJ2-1	CSATRSYNEQFF
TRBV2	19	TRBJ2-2	CASSPPLDRFPANTGELFF
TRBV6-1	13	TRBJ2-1	CASSQQLEGEQFF
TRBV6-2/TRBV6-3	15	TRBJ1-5	CASRKTGGSNQPQHF
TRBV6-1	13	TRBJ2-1	CASSWGGYNEQFF
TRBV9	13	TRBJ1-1	CASSVAQDTEAFF